The T cell receptor beta chain under discussion was sequenced for a study of cytomegalovirus exposure and HLA in healthy donors. The CDR3 runs 12 residues. CDR1 is MNHNY and CDR2 is SVGAGI in the germline V gene (reference sequence). Trimming took 8 bases from V and 7 from J, leaving 15 bases between them. The PCR contained 60 Vbeta and 13 Jbeta primers. Sequencing used immunoSEQ multiplex PCR; TCRdb keeps in-frame clones, though not all of them. Found here are about 130,000 clones; the top ten clones hold over 1.5%. The sequence was obtained from a woman in her forties in good health and CMV-seropositive. Input material: PBMCs. The chain has TRBV6-6 and TRBJ2-7; possibly TRBD2 for D (5 bases). The CDR3 here is CASSFRTEEQYF. CDR3 sequence (DNA): TGTGCCAGCTCATTTCGGACTGAAGAGCAGTACTTC.